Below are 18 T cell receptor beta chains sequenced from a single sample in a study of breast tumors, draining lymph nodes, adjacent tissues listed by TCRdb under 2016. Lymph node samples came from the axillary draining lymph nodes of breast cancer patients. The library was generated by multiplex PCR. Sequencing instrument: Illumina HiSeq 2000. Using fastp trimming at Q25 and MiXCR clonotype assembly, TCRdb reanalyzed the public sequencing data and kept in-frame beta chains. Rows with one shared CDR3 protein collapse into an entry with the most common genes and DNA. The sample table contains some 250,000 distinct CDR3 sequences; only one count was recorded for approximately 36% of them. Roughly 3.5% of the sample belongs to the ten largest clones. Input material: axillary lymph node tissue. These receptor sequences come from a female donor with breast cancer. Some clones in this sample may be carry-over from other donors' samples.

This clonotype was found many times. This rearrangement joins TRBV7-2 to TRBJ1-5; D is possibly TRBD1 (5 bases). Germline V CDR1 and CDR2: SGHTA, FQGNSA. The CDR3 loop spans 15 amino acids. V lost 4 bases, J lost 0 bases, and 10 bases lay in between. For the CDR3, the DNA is TGTGCCAGCAGCTGGCAGGGAGATAGCAATCAGCCCCAGCATTTT. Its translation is CASSWQGDSNQPQHF. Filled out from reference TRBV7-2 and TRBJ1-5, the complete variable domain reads GAGVSQSPSNKVTEKGKDVELRCDPISGHTALYWYRQSLGQGLEFLIYFQGNSAPDKSGLPSDRFSAERTGGSVSTLTIQRTQQEDSAVYLCASSWQGDSNQPQHFGDGTRLSIL.

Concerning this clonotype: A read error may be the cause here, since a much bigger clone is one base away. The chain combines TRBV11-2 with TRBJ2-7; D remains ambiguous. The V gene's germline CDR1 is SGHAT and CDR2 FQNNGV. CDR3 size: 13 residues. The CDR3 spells CASSSSNSSEQYF. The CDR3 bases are TGTGCCAGCAGCTCGAGCAACTCCTCCGAGCAGTACTTC.

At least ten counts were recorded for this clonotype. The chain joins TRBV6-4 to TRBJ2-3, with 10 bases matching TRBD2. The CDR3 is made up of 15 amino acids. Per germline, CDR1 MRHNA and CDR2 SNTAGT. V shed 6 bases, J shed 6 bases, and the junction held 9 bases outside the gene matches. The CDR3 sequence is CASSPSSGRFDTQYF. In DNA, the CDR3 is TGTGCCAGCAGCCCATCTAGCGGGAGATTCGATACGCAGTATTTT.

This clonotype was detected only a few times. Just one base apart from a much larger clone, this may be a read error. The CDR3 region is CASSSRQGVQETQHF. DNA of the CDR3: TGTGCCAGCAGCTCCCGACAGGGGGTCCAAGAGACCCAGCACTTC. The chain links TRBV7-9 to TRBJ2-5, with 9 bases aligning to TRBD1. The germline CDR1 and CDR2 sequences are SEHNR and FQNEAQ (reference sequence). This CDR3 is 15 amino acids long.

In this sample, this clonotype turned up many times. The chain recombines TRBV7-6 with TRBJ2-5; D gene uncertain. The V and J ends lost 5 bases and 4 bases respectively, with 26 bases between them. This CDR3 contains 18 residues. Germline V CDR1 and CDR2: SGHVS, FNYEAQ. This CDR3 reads CASSTKKDTQVVRETQYF. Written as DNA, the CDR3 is TGTGCCAGCAGCACAAAAAAAGACACTCAGGTAGTGCGAGAGACCCAGTACTTC.

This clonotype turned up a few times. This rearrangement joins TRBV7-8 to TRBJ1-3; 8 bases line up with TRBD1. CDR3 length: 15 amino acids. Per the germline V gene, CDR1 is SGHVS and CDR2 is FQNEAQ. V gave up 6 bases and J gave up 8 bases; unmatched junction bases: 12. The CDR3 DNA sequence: TGTGCCAGCAGTGGACGGACAGGGAATGGCTACACCATATATTTT. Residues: CASSGRTGNGYTIYF.

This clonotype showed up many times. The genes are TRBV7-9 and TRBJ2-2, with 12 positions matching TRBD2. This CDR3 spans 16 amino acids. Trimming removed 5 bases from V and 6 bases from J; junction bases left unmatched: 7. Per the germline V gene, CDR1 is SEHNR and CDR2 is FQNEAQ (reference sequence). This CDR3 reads CASSGASGRAAGELFF. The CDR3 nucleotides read TGTGCCAGCAGCGGAGCTAGCGGGAGGGCGGCCGGGGAGCTGTTTTTT.

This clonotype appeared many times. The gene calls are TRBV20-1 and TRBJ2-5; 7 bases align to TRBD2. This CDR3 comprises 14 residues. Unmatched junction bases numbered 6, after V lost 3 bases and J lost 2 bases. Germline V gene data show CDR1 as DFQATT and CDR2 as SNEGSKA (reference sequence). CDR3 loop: CSARLASGQETQYF. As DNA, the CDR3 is TGCAGTGCTAGGTTGGCTAGCGGACAAGAGACCCAGTACTTC.

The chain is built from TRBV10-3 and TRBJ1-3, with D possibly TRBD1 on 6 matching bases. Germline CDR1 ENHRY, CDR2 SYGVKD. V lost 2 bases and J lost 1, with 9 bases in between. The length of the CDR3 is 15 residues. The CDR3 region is CAISERGGSGNTIYF. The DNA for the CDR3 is TGTGCCATCAGTGAGAGGGGGGGATCTGGAAACACCATATATTTT.

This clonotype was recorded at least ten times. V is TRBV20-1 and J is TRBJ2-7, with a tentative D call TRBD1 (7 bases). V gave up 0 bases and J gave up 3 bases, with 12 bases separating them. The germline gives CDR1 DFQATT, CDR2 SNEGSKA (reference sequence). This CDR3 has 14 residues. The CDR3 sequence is CSAREAGQHYEQYF. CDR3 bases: TGCAGTGCTAGAGAGGCGGGACAGCACTACGAGCAGTACTTC.

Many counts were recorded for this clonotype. CDR3: CASRGTGNSPLHF. The CDR3 region has the DNA TGTGCCTCCCGCGGGACAGGGAATTCACCCCTCCACTTT. The V call is TRBV30, the J call TRBJ1-6, with 9 bases matching TRBD1. Trimming removed 7 bases from V and 7 bases from J; junction bases left unmatched: 5. CDR3 length: 13 residues. Germline CDR1 is GTSNPN and CDR2 is SVGIG (reference sequence). The full variable domain, its missing parts supplied by reference TRBV30 and TRBJ1-6, is SQTIHQWPATLVQPVGSPLSLECTVEGTSNPNLYWYRQAAGRGLQLLFYSVGIGQISSEVPQNLSASRPQDRQFILSSKKLLLSDSGFYLCASRGTGNSPLHFGNGTRLTVT.

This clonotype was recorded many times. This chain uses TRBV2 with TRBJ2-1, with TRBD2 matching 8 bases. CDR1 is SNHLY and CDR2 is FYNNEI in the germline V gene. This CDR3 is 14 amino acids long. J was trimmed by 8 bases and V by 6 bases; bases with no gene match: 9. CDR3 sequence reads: CASSPGLGVHEQFF. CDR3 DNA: TGTGCCAGCAGCCCGGGACTAGGTGTCCATGAGCAGTTCTTC.

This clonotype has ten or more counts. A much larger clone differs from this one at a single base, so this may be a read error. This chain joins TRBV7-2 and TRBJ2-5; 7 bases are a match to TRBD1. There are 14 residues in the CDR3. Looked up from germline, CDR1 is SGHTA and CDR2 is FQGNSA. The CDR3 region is CASSSQGRQETQHF. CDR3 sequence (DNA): TGTGCCAGCAGTTCACAGGGGAGACAAGAGACCCAGCACTTC.

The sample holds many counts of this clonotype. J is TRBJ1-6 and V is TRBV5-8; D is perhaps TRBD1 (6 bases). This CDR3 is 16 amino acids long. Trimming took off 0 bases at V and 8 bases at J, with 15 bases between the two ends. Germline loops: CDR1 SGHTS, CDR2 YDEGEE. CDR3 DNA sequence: TGTGCCAGCAGCTTGGGGTCGGGGGGCCGGGATTCACCCCTCCACTTT. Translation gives CASSLGSGGRDSPLHF.

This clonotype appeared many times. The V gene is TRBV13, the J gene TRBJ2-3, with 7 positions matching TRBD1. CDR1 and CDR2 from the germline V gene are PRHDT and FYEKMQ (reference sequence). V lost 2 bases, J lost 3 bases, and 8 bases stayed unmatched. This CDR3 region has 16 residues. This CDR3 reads CASSLNRGLGTDTQYF. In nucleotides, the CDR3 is TGTGCCAGCAGCTTAAACAGGGGTCTTGGGACAGATACGCAGTATTTT.

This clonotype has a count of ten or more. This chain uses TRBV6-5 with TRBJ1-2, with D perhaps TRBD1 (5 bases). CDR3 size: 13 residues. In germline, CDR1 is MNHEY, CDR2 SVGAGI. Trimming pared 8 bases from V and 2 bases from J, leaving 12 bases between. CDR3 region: CASSTPGNYGYTF. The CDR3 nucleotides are TGTGCCAGCTCCACCCCAGGGAACTATGGCTACACCTTC.

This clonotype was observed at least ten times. DNA of the CDR3: TGTGCCAGTAACAACCCGACAGGGGGCGAAGAGACCCAGTACTTC. The encoded protein is CASNNPTGGEETQYF. The chain couples TRBV19 to TRBJ2-5, with 10 bases matching TRBD1. Germline CDR1 is LNHDA and CDR2 is SQIVND (reference sequence). The CDR3 is made up of 15 amino acids. J lost 3 bases, V lost 7 bases, and 8 bases had no gene match.

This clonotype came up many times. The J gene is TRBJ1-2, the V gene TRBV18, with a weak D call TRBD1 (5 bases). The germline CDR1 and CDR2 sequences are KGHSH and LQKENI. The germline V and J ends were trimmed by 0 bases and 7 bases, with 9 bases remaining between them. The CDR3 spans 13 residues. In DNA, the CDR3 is TGTGCCAGCTCACCACCTGACAGTCTTGGCTACACCTTC. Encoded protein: CASSPPDSLGYTF. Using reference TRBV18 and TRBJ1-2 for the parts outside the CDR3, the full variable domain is NAGVMQNPRHLVRRRGQEARLRCSPMKGHSHVYWYRQLPEEGLKFMVYLQKENIIDESGMPKERFSAEFPKEGPSILRIQQVVRGDSAAYFCASSPPDSLGYTFGSGTRLTVV.